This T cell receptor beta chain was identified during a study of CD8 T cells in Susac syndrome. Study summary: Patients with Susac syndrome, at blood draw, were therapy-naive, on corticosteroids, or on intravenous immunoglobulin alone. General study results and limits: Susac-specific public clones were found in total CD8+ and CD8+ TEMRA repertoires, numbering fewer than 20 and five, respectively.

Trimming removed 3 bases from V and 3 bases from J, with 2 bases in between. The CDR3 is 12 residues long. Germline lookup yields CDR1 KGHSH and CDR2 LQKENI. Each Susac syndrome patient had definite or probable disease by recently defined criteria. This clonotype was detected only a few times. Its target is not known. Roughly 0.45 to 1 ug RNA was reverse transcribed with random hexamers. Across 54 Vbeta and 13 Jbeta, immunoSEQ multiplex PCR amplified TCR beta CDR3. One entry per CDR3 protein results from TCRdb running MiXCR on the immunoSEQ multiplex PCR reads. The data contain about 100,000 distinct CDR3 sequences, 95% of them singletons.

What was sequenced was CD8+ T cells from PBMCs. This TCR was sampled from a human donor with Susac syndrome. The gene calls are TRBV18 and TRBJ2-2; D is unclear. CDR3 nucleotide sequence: TGTGCCAGCTCACCTGACACCGGGGAGCTGTTTTTT. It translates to CASSPDTGELFF.